The present T cell receptor (beta chain) was sequenced within a study of CD8 T cells in ankylosing spondylitis. Overall study results and limits: Disease-associated clones were CD8+ and fairly uncommon in peripheral blood. There was a TCR beta motif, made of several highly homologous variants, that appeared characteristic of ankylosing spondylitis blood. Matched synovial fluid from ankylosing spondylitis patients was reported to be enriched for disease-linked clones.

By quantitative 5'-RACE with molecular barcodes, the TCR beta libraries were made. In TCRdb, the 5' RACE reads were re-called with MiXCR into one record per CDR3 protein. The sample holds about 130,000 distinct CDR3 sequences, around 9% seen once. In its sample, this clonotype was seen many times. Its matching antigen is unknown. The sample was blood, either unsorted or a sorted T cell fraction (not recorded which). The origin of this receptor is a male donor with ankylosing spondylitis or in good health (not recorded which).

CDR3 nucleotide sequence: TGTGCCAGCAGCCGGGGGACAGAAGTTTACACCGGGGAGCTGTTTTTT. Amino acids: CASSRGTEVYTGELFF. The chain couples TRBV6-2 or TRBV6-3 to TRBJ2-2, with D perhaps TRBD1 (7 bases). CDR1 and CDR2 (germline): MNHEY, SVGEGT. V shed 6 bases and J shed 3 bases, with 17 bases lying between them. The CDR3 contains 16 residues.